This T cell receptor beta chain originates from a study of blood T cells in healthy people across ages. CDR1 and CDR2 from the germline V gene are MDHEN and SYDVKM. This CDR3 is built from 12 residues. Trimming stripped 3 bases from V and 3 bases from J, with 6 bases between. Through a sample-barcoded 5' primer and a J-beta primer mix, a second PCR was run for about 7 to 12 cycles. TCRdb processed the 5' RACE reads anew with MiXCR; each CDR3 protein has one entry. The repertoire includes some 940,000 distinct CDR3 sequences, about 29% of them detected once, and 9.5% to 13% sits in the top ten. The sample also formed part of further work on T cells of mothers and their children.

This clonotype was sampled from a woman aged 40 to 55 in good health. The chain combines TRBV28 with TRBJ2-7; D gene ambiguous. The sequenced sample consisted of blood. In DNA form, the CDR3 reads TGTGCCAGCAGTTTTTTAGACTACGAGCAGTACTTC. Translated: CASSFLDYEQYF.